This passage covers 17 T cell receptor beta chains from one sample sequenced in a study of cytomegalovirus exposure and HLA in healthy donors. Vbeta (60) and Jbeta (13) primers were used in the PCR. TCRdb keeps only in-frame clones here, not all; method: immunoSEQ multiplex PCR. Found here are 150,000 or so clones, roughly 72% of them singletons; the top ten hold around 1.9%. The material sequenced was PBMCs. These receptors originate from a man between 25 and 39 years old in good health and CMV-seronegative.

This clone was counted a single time. The chain is built from TRBV27 and TRBJ1-2; D uncertain. Germline V CDR1 and CDR2: MNHEY, SMNVEV (reference sequence). This CDR3 spans 13 amino acids. V lost 3 bases and J 4 bases, leaving 9 bases between the germline ends. The CDR3 is CASSFGVAYGYTF. CDR3 nucleotide sequence: TGTGCCAGCAGTTTCGGGGTGGCCTATGGCTACACCTTC.

CDR3 nucleotide sequence: TGTGCCAGCTCACCAGAGACTCAAAAAGGGGGCACTGAAGCTTTCTTT. As protein: CASSPETQKGGTEAFF. V gene TRBV18 combines with J gene TRBJ1-1, with D possibly matching TRBD1 (6 bases). The germline CDR1 and CDR2 sequences are KGHSH and LQKENI. Trimming pared 2 bases from V and 4 bases from J, leaving 17 bases between. There are 16 residues in the CDR3.

This sequence joins TRBV19 and TRBJ2-5; the match to TRBD2 covers 8 bases. The trim removed 5 bases at V and 5 bases at J, leaving 7 bases unmatched. The germline V gene has CDR1 LNHDA and CDR2 SQIVND (reference sequence). This CDR3 has 14 amino acids. The CDR3 nucleotides read TGTGCCAGTAGTGTCGGGGGGGCCGGGGAGACCCAGTACTTC. As protein: CASSVGGAGETQYF.

The chain has TRBV7-9 and TRBJ1-1; maybe TRBD1 (5 bases). V gave up 3 bases and J gave up 0 bases, with 11 bases separating them. The CDR3 spans 15 residues. CDR1 is SEHNR, CDR2 FQNEAQ, per germline (reference sequence). The CDR3 protein is CASSFGAGLNTEAFF. The CDR3 nucleotides are TGTGCCAGCAGCTTCGGAGCAGGGTTGAACACTGAAGCTTTCTTT.

The chain carries TRBV6-1 and TRBJ1-5, with 8 positions matching TRBD1. The V and J ends lost 8 bases and 6 bases, in that order; junction bases with no gene match: 6. The CDR3 spans 13 residues. Per the germline V gene, CDR1 is MNHNS and CDR2 is SASEGT. CDR3 in DNA: TGTGCCAGCGCAGGGGGCGCCCCTCAGCCCCAGCATTTT. Its translation: CASAGGAPQPQHF.

J is TRBJ1-6 and V is TRBV19, with D tentatively TRBD1 (5 bases). V was clipped by 8 bases and J by 10 bases, with 18 bases between them. Germline CDR1 is LNHDA and CDR2 is SQIVND (reference sequence). The CDR3 covers 14 residues. The CDR3 sequence: CASSPGGRDSPLHF. DNA for the CDR3: TGTGCCAGTTCTCCCGGGGGGAGAGACTCACCCCTCCACTTT.

This chain connects TRBV2 to TRBJ2-5, with D tentatively TRBD1 (6 bases). The DNA end favors TRBJ2-7, so the J call may be wrong. This CDR3 spans 13 amino acids. The germline CDR1 and CDR2 sequences are SNHLY and FYNNEI. The CDR3 nucleotides read TGTGCCAGCAACCCCAGGGGTTCCTACGAGCAGTACTTC. It codes for CASNPRGSYEQYF.

The rearrangement uses TRBV6-5 and TRBJ2-7, with a possible D match to TRBD2 (5 bases). This CDR3 region has 14 residues. Germline lookup yields CDR1 MNHEY and CDR2 SVGAGI. The V gene lost 5 bases and the J gene lost 0 bases, with 11 bases spanning the gap. CDR3 in amino acids: CASSPRRDSYEQYF. In DNA form, the CDR3 reads TGTGCCAGCAGTCCCCGACGGGACTCCTACGAGCAGTACTTC.

The chain couples TRBV27 to TRBJ2-1; the match to TRBD2 covers 11 bases. Trimming cost V 9 bases and J 5 bases; bases outside gene matches: 12. The germline V gene encodes CDR1 MNHEY and CDR2 SMNVEV (reference sequence). The CDR3 loop spans 16 amino acids. The CDR3 sequence: CASIAGGPSFNNEQFF. CDR3 nucleotides: TGTGCCAGTATAGCGGGGGGGCCCAGTTTCAACAATGAGCAGTTCTTC.

The chain is built from TRBV21-1 and TRBJ2-1; the table calls TRBD2, which could not be checked here. TRBV21-1 counts as a pseudogene. This CDR3 is 14 amino acids long. The CDR3 region has the DNA TGTGCCAGCAGCAAAGTTCTTAGTCTGAATGAGCAGTTCTTC. This gives the protein CASSKVLSLNEQFF.

The chain recombines TRBV19 with TRBJ2-5; tentatively, D is TRBD2 (5 bases). V was shortened by 5 bases and J by 5 bases, with 12 bases between the two germline ends. The CDR3 sequence is 13 residues long. In germline, CDR1 is LNHDA, CDR2 SQIVND (reference sequence). This chain's CDR3 is CASSHSGLETQYF. The CDR3 bases are TGTGCCAGTAGTCACTCGGGGTTGGAGACCCAGTACTTC. Based on the CDR3 plus reference TRBV19 and TRBJ2-5, the full variable domain is DGGITQSPKYLFRKEGQNVTLSCEQNLNHDAMYWYRQDPGQGLRLIYYSQIVNDFQKGDIAEGYSVSREKKESFPLTVTSAQKNPTAFYLCASSHSGLETQYFGPGTRLLVL.

The rearrangement links TRBV5-4 to TRBJ2-5, with no clear D. The V gene lost 4 bases and the J gene lost 3 bases, with 13 bases spanning the gap. The CDR3 is 14 amino acids. CDR1 is SGHNT and CDR2 is YYREEE in the germline V gene (reference sequence). CDR3 protein: CASSPTVGEETQYF. The CDR3 nucleotides are TGTGCCAGCAGCCCAACTGTAGGAGAAGAGACCCAGTACTTC.

J is TRBJ1-6 and V is TRBV30, with TRBD1 matching over 9 bases. The CDR3 sequence is 18 residues long. In germline, CDR1 is GTSNPN, CDR2 SVGIG (reference sequence). Trimming took 1 base from V and 0 from J; bases not matched to a gene: 7. DNA for the CDR3: TGTGCCTGGAGTGATGTGGGGACAGGGAGCTCCTATAATTCACCCCTCCACTTT. This codes for CAWSDVGTGSSYNSPLHF.

V usage is TRBV9 and J usage is TRBJ2-7; 7 bases are shared with TRBD1. Per the germline V gene, CDR1 is SGDLS and CDR2 is YYNGEE. The trim removed 3 bases at V and 5 bases at J, leaving 2 bases unmatched. The CDR3 is 12 amino acids. The CDR3 DNA reads as TGTGCCAGCAGCGAGACAGGGAACGAGCAGTACTTC. Residues: CASSETGNEQYF. Complete variable domain (other parts from reference TRBV9 and TRBJ2-7): DSGVTQTPKHLITATGQRVTLRCSPRSGDLSVYWYQQSLDQGLQFLIQYYNGEERAKGNILERFSAQQFPDLHSELNLSSLELGDSALYFCASSETGNEQYFGPGTRLTVT.

The chain has TRBV19 and TRBJ2-7, with D possibly TRBD2 on 6 matching bases. Trimming pared 3 bases from V and 0 bases from J, leaving 6 bases between. The CDR3 runs to 13 residues. From germline, CDR1 is LNHDA and CDR2 SQIVND (reference sequence). CDR3 amino acids: CASSIGSSYEQYF. Written as DNA, the CDR3 is TGTGCCAGTAGTATCGGGAGCTCCTACGAGCAGTACTTC. Full variable domain (missing parts from reference TRBV19 and TRBJ2-7): DGGITQSPKYLFRKEGQNVTLSCEQNLNHDAMYWYRQDPGQGLRLIYYSQIVNDFQKGDIAEGYSVSREKKESFPLTVTSAQKNPTAFYLCASSIGSSYEQYFGPGTRLTVT.

This clone was seen a handful of times. This chain uses TRBV6-1 with TRBJ1-2; 12 nucleotides match TRBD1. This CDR3 is built from 14 residues. Germline CDR1 MNHNS, CDR2 SASEGT. The trim removed 10 bases at V and 7 bases at J, leaving 10 bases unmatched. The DNA for the CDR3 is TGTGCCACACACCCCGGGACAGGGGGCAGTGGCTACACCTTC. Encoded protein: CATHPGTGGSGYTF.

This clone has a single count. One end of the junction is discordant with germline, which a read error may explain. The V and J genes are TRBV11-2 and TRBJ2-1, with D unclear. Germline V gene sequence: CDR1 SGHAT, CDR2 FQNNGV. The CDR3 extends over 10 amino acids. CDR3 coding DNA: TGTGCCAGCAGCTTTAATAGTCAGGTCTTC. Protein: CASSFNSQVF.